This paragraph reports one T cell receptor (beta chain). The target antigen is unknown. From the 5' RACE reads, TCRdb called clonotypes with MiXCR, one entry per CDR3 protein. Of 600,000 to 700,000 distinct CDR3 sequences detected, approximately 22% appear once; the ten largest clones hold 4.3%. These data originate in a study of identical twins. Study conclusions and caveats: Low generation probability was overrepresented in out-of-frame alpha sequences shared by twins.

Trimming removed 5 bases at V and 4 bases at J, with 14 bases between. Looked up from germline, CDR1 is SEHNR and CDR2 is FQNEAQ (reference sequence). The CDR3 loop spans 15 amino acids. These records were also assigned to another study, of T cells expressing NK-cell markers. That paper notes: Several experiments confined sorting to alpha-beta TCR T cells with an anti-gamma-delta TCR antibody. Where several donors were concerned, these clonotypes also led the CD3+CD56-NKG2C+ fraction. Clarity on HCMV specificity was lacking for the expanded NKG2C+ T cell clones.

Sequenced input: PBMCs. This sequence joins TRBV7-9 and TRBJ2-2; D gene ambiguous. The clonotype was recovered from a woman aged 18-29 years in good health. CDR3 amino acids: CASSPHELTTGELFF. The CDR3 nucleotides read TGTGCCAGCAGCCCGCACGAGCTGACCACCGGGGAGCTGTTTTTT.